Shown below are 24 T cell receptor beta chains from a single sample sequenced in a study of CD8+ T cells in alopecia areata. RNA was isolated and reverse transcribed to cDNA, the sequencing template. The data were produced by immunoSEQ multiplex PCR, yet TCRdb's version contains in-frame clones alone and is incomplete. The sample lists around 100,000 clones, 56% occurring once. Treatment described: oral pan-JAK inhibitor, 5-10 mg twice daily. The sample was CD4+ T cells sorted from blood, taken at week 24, from a patient treated with tofacitinib. Receptors originate from a human donor with alopecia areata.

The V call is TRBV2, the J call TRBJ1-1; 7 positions match TRBD1. The junction had 11 bases not matched to a gene; V was cut back by 8 bases and J by 5 bases. The CDR3 consists of 14 residues. Germline loops: CDR1 SNHLY, CDR2 FYNNEI. The CDR3 DNA follows: TGTGCCAGCGGGGGGCAGGGGGTTATGACTGAAGCTTTCTTT. Its translation is CASGGQGVMTEAFF.

This clone was found a few times. This chain links TRBV15 with TRBJ2-2; the D is unclear. Between the trimmed V and J ends, which lost 2 bases and 5 bases, there was a span of 18 bases. This CDR3 has 17 residues. Germline V lookup: CDR1 LNHNV, CDR2 YYDKDF (reference sequence). CDR3 sequence reads: CATSRLADSLRTGELFF. CDR3 sequence (DNA): TGTGCCACCAGCAGATTGGCAGACTCCCTTAGGACCGGGGAGCTGTTTTTT.

V and J are TRBV4-3 and TRBJ2-3; the D gene is possibly TRBD1 (5 bases). The germline V gene has CDR1 LGHNA and CDR2 YSLEER. Trimming pared 0 bases from V and 8 bases from J, leaving 9 bases between. This CDR3 has 13 amino acids. CDR3 amino acids: CASSQDRVATQYF. The CDR3 coding sequence is TGCGCCAGCAGCCAAGACAGGGTTGCTACGCAGTATTTT.

The chain joins TRBV13 to TRBJ2-3; weak D call: TRBD2 (5 bases). Germline values: CDR1 PRHDT, CDR2 FYEKMQ (reference sequence). V lost 0 bases and J lost 1, with 14 bases in between. This CDR3 is 17 amino acids long. DNA for the CDR3: TGTGCCAGCAGCTTAGGGGGCGGGCCGCCAGGCACAGATACGCAGTATTTT. This gives the protein CASSLGGGPPGTDTQYF.

This chain joins TRBV30 and TRBJ1-6; TRBD1 is a possible D gene (6 bases). Trimming removed 0 bases at V and 11 bases at J, with 14 bases between. This CDR3 has 14 residues. Looked up from germline, CDR1 is GTSNPN and CDR2 is SVGIG (reference sequence). The DNA for the CDR3 is TGTGCCTGGAGTGTACTACAGGGTAACCCACCCCTCCACTTT. Translating gives CAWSVLQGNPPLHF.

V and J are TRBV27 and TRBJ1-6, with unresolved D. V gave up 0 bases and J gave up 0 bases, with 6 bases separating them. Germline V gene sequence: CDR1 MNHEY, CDR2 SMNVEV (reference sequence). The CDR3 has 16 residues. CDR3 DNA sequence: TGTGCCAGCAGTTTATCAATCGGCTCCTATAATTCACCCCTCCACTTT. Amino acids: CASSLSIGSYNSPLHF.

This clone was counted only a few times. In nucleotides, the CDR3 is TGTGCCTGGGGCCTGGGGGTCAATCAGCCCCAGCATTTT. Amino acid sequence: CAWGLGVNQPQHF. J is TRBJ1-5 and V is TRBV30, with a weak D call TRBD1 (5 bases). Germline V lookup: CDR1 GTSNPN, CDR2 SVGIG (reference sequence). This CDR3 has 13 residues. V lost 5 bases and J 3 bases, leaving 11 bases between the germline ends.

This clone occurred once. CDR3 sequence (DNA): TGTGCCTGGAGAGGTTGGGGACAGTCAAGAATGAACACTGAAGCTTTCTTT. Translation: CAWRGWGQSRMNTEAFF. This chain links TRBV30 with TRBJ1-1, with 7 bases identical to TRBD1. Germline V lookup: CDR1 GTSNPN, CDR2 SVGIG (reference sequence). The CDR3 is 17 amino acids. Losses at the gene ends were 3 bases for V and 0 bases for J; bases not matched to a gene: 13.

The chain is built from TRBV29-1 and TRBJ1-5; 9 bases are a match to TRBD1. CDR3 length: 13 amino acids. The V gene end was trimmed by 7 bases and the J gene end by 6 bases; junction bases not matched to a gene: 7. CDR1 and CDR2 from the germline V gene are SQVTM and ANQGSEA. Written as DNA, the CDR3 is TGCAGCGCGCGGGACAGGGATAGTCAGCCCCAGCATTTT. It yields the protein CSARDRDSQPQHF.

The chain joins TRBV30 to TRBJ1-1; the D is unclear. V was trimmed by 2 bases and J by 9 bases, leaving 10 bases between them. Germline loops: CDR1 GTSNPN, CDR2 SVGIG (reference sequence). The CDR3 extends over 11 amino acids. The CDR3: CAWSMSEKAFF. The CDR3 coding sequence is TGTGCCTGGAGTATGTCTGAGAAAGCTTTCTTT.

The chain employs TRBV29-1 and TRBJ1-5; TRBD1 aligns across 11 bases. The V segment lost 6 bases and the J segment 6 bases; nucleotides outside the gene matches: 4. The CDR3 has 13 residues. Germline V gene sequence: CDR1 SQVTM, CDR2 ANQGSEA. CDR3 residues: CSVGTGGLQPQHF. The CDR3 nucleotides read TGCAGCGTCGGGACAGGGGGTCTTCAGCCCCAGCATTTT.

V gene TRBV11-3 combines with J gene TRBJ2-7; no clear D. V shed 5 bases and J shed 3 bases, with 8 bases lying between them. The CDR3 covers 12 residues. CDR1 SGHNT and CDR2 YENEEA come from the germline V gene. In DNA form, the CDR3 reads TGTGCCAGCAGCCCGACCGGCTACGAGCAGTACTTC. This gives the protein CASSPTGYEQYF.

This chain uses TRBV30 with TRBJ2-7, with 7 bases fitting TRBD1. The length of the CDR3 is 14 residues. V dropped 1 base and J dropped 2; count of bases not matched to a gene: 5. CDR1 and CDR2 (germline): GTSNPN, SVGIG (reference sequence). DNA of the CDR3: TGTGCCTGGAGTGCCTTGGGGACAGCCTACGAGCAGTACTTC. Its protein product is CAWSALGTAYEQYF.

V is TRBV5-4 and J is TRBJ2-5; 7 bases are shared with TRBD1. V lost 3 bases and J lost 3; bases outside the gene matches: 2. Germline loops: CDR1 SGHNT, CDR2 YYREEE (reference sequence). The CDR3 is made up of 13 amino acids. The CDR3 DNA reads as TGTGCCAGCAGCTACAGGGGTGAAGAGACCCAGTACTTC. It translates to CASSYRGEETQYF. Full variable domain (rest looked up from reference TRBV5-4 and TRBJ2-5): ETGVTQSPTHLIKTRGQQVTLRCSSQSGHNTVSWYQQALGQGPQFIFQYYREEENGRGNFPPRFSGLQFPNYSSELNVNALELDDSALYLCASSYRGEETQYFGPGTRLLVL.

The genes are TRBV11-3 and TRBJ2-5; D possibly corresponds to TRBD1 (7 bases). The length of the CDR3 is 17 residues. In germline, CDR1 is SGHNT, CDR2 YENEEA. V lost 0 bases and J lost 5, with 19 bases in between. CDR3: CASSLDSQGGQRETQYF. Written as DNA, the CDR3 is TGTGCCAGCAGCTTAGATTCCCAGGGGGGTCAGAGGGAGACCCAGTACTTC. The full variable domain, with the rest looked up from reference TRBV11-3 and TRBJ2-5, is EAGVVQSPRYKIIEKKQPVAFWCNPISGHNTLYWYLQNLGQGPELLIRYENEEAVDDSQLPKDRFSAERLKGVDSTLKIQPAELGDSAVYLCASSLDSQGGQRETQYFGPGTRLLVL.

The V and J genes are TRBV6-5 and TRBJ1-5; D remains ambiguous. Trimming pared 0 bases from V and 0 bases from J, leaving 6 bases between. Germline V gene data show CDR1 as MNHEY and CDR2 as SVGAGI. CDR3 length equals 15 residues. CDR3 loop: CASSYSSLSNQPQHF. DNA for the CDR3: TGTGCCAGCAGTTACTCTTCCCTTAGCAATCAGCCCCAGCATTTT.

The CDR3 sequence is CASSYSYVSYNSPLHF. The CDR3 nucleotides are TGTGCCAGCAGTTACTCGTACGTCTCCTATAATTCACCCCTCCACTTT. The chain combines TRBV6-5 with TRBJ1-6; D uncertain. Trimming left V 0 bases short and J 0 bases short, with 6 bases between. The CDR3 is 16 amino acids. Germline V gene lookup returns CDR1 MNHEY and CDR2 SVGAGI.

This clone was recorded only once. This sequence joins TRBV30 and TRBJ2-1; D not resolved. Trimming removed 5 bases from V and 10 bases from J, with 12 bases in between. Looked up from germline, CDR1 is GTSNPN and CDR2 is SVGIG (reference sequence). The length of the CDR3 is 11 residues. The CDR3 is CAWGTLGEQFF. The CDR3 coding sequence is TGTGCCTGGGGTACCCTGGGCGAGCAGTTCTTC.

The V and J genes are TRBV29-1 and TRBJ2-3; tentatively, D is TRBD1 or TRBD2 (5 bases each). The length of the CDR3 is 15 residues. Per the germline V gene, CDR1 is SQVTM and CDR2 is ANQGSEA. Trimming cost V 6 bases and J 1 base, with 17 bases left between them. The CDR3, as DNA: TGCAGCGTGTCGGGACCCCCTGGCGGCACAGATACGCAGTATTTT. It specifies CSVSGPPGGTDTQYF.

The rearrangement joins TRBV4-1 to TRBJ1-5; D perhaps matches TRBD1 (5 bases). The CDR3 has 15 residues. V dropped 4 bases and J dropped 2 bases, with 12 bases sitting between them. Germline V gene lookup returns CDR1 MGHRA and CDR2 YSYEKL. In DNA, the CDR3 is TGCGCCAGCAGCCGAAGCGGAGGGGGCAATCAGCCCCAGCATTTT. This codes for CASSRSGGGNQPQHF.

V gene TRBV30 combines with J gene TRBJ2-3; 13 positions agree with TRBD2. The CDR3 totals 16 residues. Germline-derived CDR1 and CDR2 are GTSNPN and SVGIG (reference sequence). V gave up 2 bases and J gave up 4 bases; unmatched junction bases: 6. The CDR3 DNA is TGTGCCTGGAGTCGAACTAGCGGGGGGGCCGCAGATACGCAGTATTTT. This encodes CAWSRTSGGAADTQYF.

The rearrangement uses TRBV4-1 and TRBJ2-5, with TRBD1 identical over 7 bases. The trim removed 0 bases at V and 3 bases at J, leaving 1 base unmatched. Germline CDR1 reads MGHRA; CDR2 reads YSYEKL. The CDR3 runs to 14 residues. This CDR3 is CASSQDGTEETQYF. Here the CDR3 DNA reads TGCGCCAGCAGCCAAGACGGGACAGAAGAGACCCAGTACTTC.

The chain joins TRBV7-2 to TRBJ2-6; D is unresolved. Germline lookup yields CDR1 SGHTA and CDR2 FQGNSA. CDR3 length equals 15 residues. V lost 4 bases to trimming and J lost 3 bases, with 10 bases between them. The CDR3 DNA is TGTGCCAGCAGCTCGGACCTTGGTGGGGCCAACGTCCTGACTTTC. It encodes CASSSDLGGANVLTF. Full variable domain (missing parts from reference TRBV7-2 and TRBJ2-6): GAGVSQSPSNKVTEKGKDVELRCDPISGHTALYWYRQSLGQGLEFLIYFQGNSAPDKSGLPSDRFSAERTGGSVSTLTIQRTQQEDSAVYLCASSSDLGGANVLTFGAGSRLTVL.

This clone has a handful of counts. The chain couples TRBV29-1 to TRBJ2-5; 7 bases match TRBD1. The germline V gene encodes CDR1 SQVTM and CDR2 ANQGSEA. Unmatched junction bases numbered 10, after V lost 6 bases and J lost 0 bases. This CDR3 is built from 15 residues. The CDR3 loop is CSVATGTEYQETQYF. DNA for the CDR3: TGCAGCGTCGCAACCGGGACAGAGTACCAAGAGACCCAGTACTTC.